This TCR beta chain derives from a study of blood T cell repertoires in COVID-19. The CDR3 is 12 amino acids. V lost 1 base to trimming and J lost 4 bases, with 7 bases between them. Germline V gene lookup returns CDR1 SQVTM and CDR2 ANQGSEA. Clones were read by immunoSEQ multiplex PCR, and TCRdb kept only the in-frame ones, dropping some. The table has about 80,000 clones, roughly four fifths seen once. This clonotype originated in a human donor in a cohort sampled during active COVID-19. The rearrangement joins TRBV29-1 to TRBJ1-2, with D possibly being TRBD1 (5 bases). Sequencing used peripheral blood. Here the CDR3 reads CSVEAGPYGYTF. CDR3 DNA: TGCAGCGTTGAAGCAGGGCCCTATGGCTACACCTTC.